The following is a T cell receptor (beta chain) sequence with its context. The antigen remains unidentified. The sample comes from a study of OX40 agonist ivuxolimab in advanced cancers. Study observations and caveats: Circulating CD4+ and CD8+ T cells showed clonal expansion by week 6 at 0.1 to 3.0 mg/kg. Expansion of clones was among the lowest in partial responders at 0.1-3.0 mg/kg. More expanded clones were seen, on average, in CD8+ T cells than in CD4+.

Assay: immunoSEQ multiplex PCR; the TCRdb copy retains only in-frame clones and omits some. Altogether under 75,000 clones are present, roughly 91% being singletons, with the ten largest covering just under 25%. The CDR3 is 16 residues long. The germline V gene has CDR1 SGHRS and CDR2 YFSETQ. V shed 1 base, J shed 9 bases, and the junction held 15 bases outside the gene matches. The input for sequencing was CD4+ or CD8+ T cells sorted from blood, taken in a trial of the OX40 agonist ivuxolimab. The J gene is TRBJ2-5, the V gene TRBV5-1; TRBD2 aligns across 7 bases. The clonotype was recovered from an adult with an advanced solid tumor such as melanoma, head and neck, liver or kidney cancer. CDR3 nucleotides: TGCGCCAGCAGCTTGAGTCGGCTAGCGGCCAGTAAGCCCCAGTACTTC. Translated: CASSLSRLAASKPQYF. Variable domain in full (rest from reference TRBV5-1 and TRBJ2-5): KAGVTQTPRYLIKTRGQQVTLSCSPISGHRSVSWYQQTPGQGLQFLFEYFSETQRNKGNFPGRFSGRQFSNSRSEMNVSTLELGDSALYLCASSLSRLAASKPQYFGPGTRLLVL.